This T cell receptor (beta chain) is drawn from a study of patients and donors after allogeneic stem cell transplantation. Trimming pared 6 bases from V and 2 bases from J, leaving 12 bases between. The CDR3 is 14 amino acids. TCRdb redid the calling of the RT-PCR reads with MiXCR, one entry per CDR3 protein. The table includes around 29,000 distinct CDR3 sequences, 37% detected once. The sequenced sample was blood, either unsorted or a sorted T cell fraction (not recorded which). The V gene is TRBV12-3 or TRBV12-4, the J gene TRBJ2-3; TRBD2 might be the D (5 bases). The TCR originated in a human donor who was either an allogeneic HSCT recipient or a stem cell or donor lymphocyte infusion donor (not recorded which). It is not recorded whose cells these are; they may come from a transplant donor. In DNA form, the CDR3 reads TGTGCCAGCAGCACTTACGGGGACACAGATACGCAGTATTTT. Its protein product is CASSTYGDTDTQYF.